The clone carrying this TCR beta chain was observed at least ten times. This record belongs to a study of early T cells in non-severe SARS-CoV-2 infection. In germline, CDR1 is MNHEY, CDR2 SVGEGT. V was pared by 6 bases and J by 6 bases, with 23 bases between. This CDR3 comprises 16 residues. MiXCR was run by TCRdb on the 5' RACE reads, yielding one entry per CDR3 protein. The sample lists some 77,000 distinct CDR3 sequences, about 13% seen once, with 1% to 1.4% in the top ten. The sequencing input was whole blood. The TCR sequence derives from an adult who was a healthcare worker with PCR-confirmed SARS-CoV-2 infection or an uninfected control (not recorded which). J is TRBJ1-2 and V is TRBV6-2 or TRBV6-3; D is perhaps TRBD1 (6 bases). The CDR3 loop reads CASSALNGTGSDGYTF. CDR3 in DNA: TGTGCCAGCAGCGCGCTAAACGGCACAGGGTCGGATGGCTACACCTTC.